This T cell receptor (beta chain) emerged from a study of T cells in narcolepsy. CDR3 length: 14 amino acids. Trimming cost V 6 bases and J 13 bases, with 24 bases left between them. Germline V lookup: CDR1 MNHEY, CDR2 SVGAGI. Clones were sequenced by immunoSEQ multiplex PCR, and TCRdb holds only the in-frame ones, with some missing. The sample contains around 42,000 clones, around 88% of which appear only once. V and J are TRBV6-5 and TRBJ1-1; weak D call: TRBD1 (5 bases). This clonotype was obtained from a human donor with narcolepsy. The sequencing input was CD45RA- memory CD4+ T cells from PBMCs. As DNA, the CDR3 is TGTGCCAGCAGGGGGGAGGTCGGACGGGCGAAGCTTTTCTTT. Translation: CASRGEVGRAKLFF.